The clone carrying this T cell receptor (beta chain) has only a few counts. TCRdb re-analysed the RT-PCR reads in MiXCR, keeping a single row per CDR3 protein. In the table there are about 680,000 distinct CDR3 sequences, 13% to 15% of which are singletons. The sequencing input was memory CD4+ T cells from blood. The receptor was isolated from a female donor in good health, serving as a healthy control.

The CDR3 DNA reads TGTGCCAGCAGTTACCAGCTGAACACTGAAGCTTTCTTT. Translation: CASSYQLNTEAFF. The chain joins TRBV6-2 or TRBV6-3 to TRBJ1-1, with D hard to call. Germline loops: CDR1 MNHEY, CDR2 SVGEGT. V gave up 2 bases and J gave up 0 bases, with 4 bases separating them. CDR3 length: 13 residues.